The 20 T cell receptor beta chains listed next were all sequenced from one sample in a study of blood T cell repertoires in COVID-19. Measured with immunoSEQ multiplex PCR; TCRdb has only the in-frame clones, and not every one. The sample lists about 100,000 clones; approximately 85% were seen once. The sequencing sample was made of peripheral blood. Receptors originate from a man between 60 and 75 years old with acute or convalescent COVID-19.

The gene calls are TRBV5-4 and TRBJ2-5; TRBD1 matches 8 bases. From germline, CDR1 is SGHNT and CDR2 YYREEE (reference sequence). The CDR3 has 14 amino acids. V dropped 2 bases and J dropped 4; count of bases not matched to a gene: 4. CDR3: CASSFGRGRETQYF. DNA of the CDR3: TGTGCCAGCAGCTTCGGCAGGGGGCGAGAGACCCAGTACTTC.

The gene calls are TRBV5-1 and TRBJ1-2; no clear D gene. The germline V gene has CDR1 SGHRS and CDR2 YFSETQ. This CDR3 has 13 amino acids. V lost 4 bases, J lost 1 base, and 8 bases lay in between. CDR3 amino acids: CASSPTVNYGYTF. As DNA, the CDR3 is TGCGCCAGCAGCCCCACGGTTAACTATGGCTACACCTTC.

The rearrangement joins TRBV5-1 to TRBJ2-7; a possible D gene is TRBD1 (6 bases). The V gene's germline CDR1 is SGHRS and CDR2 YFSETQ. Trimming shortened V by 4 bases and J by 2 bases, and 19 bases separated the two germline ends. CDR3 length equals 16 residues. This CDR3 reads CASSPPMGRGPYEQYF. CDR3 in DNA: TGCGCCAGCAGCCCCCCAATGGGCAGGGGTCCCTACGAGCAGTACTTC.

The chain carries TRBV30 and TRBJ2-5; TRBD1 is a possible D gene (5 bases). V gave up 0 bases and J gave up 4 bases, with 9 bases separating them. The CDR3 runs to 13 residues. Germline CDR1 is GTSNPN and CDR2 is SVGIG (reference sequence). CDR3 residues: CAWSVGQGETQYF. The CDR3 DNA is TGTGCCTGGAGTGTAGGCCAGGGAGAGACCCAGTACTTC.

This clone is labeled medium-sized. The rearrangement joins TRBV10-3 to TRBJ2-1; D call uncertain. Germline loops: CDR1 ENHRY, CDR2 SYGVKD. The CDR3 is 14 amino acids. V shed 0 bases and J shed 8 bases, with 11 bases lying between them. CDR3 in amino acids: CAISESIDRDEQFF. The CDR3 region has the DNA TGTGCCATCAGTGAGTCGATTGATCGGGATGAGCAGTTCTTC.

This chain joins TRBV21-1 and TRBJ2-5; the table gives TRBD2 as D, unverified against the DNA. TRBV21-1 is recorded as a pseudogene. The CDR3 contains 18 residues. CDR3 coding DNA: TGTGCCAGCAGCCTCCGGGAGGGCGGTGGAGGGTTGCAAGAGACCCAGTACTTC. Protein product: CASSLREGGGGLQETQYF.

The chain joins TRBV27 to TRBJ2-3, with D tentatively TRBD2 (6 bases). Germline values: CDR1 MNHEY, CDR2 SMNVEV (reference sequence). This CDR3 is 12 amino acids long. V was trimmed by 2 bases and J by 9 bases, leaving 9 bases between them. The CDR3 DNA follows: TGTGCCAGCAGTTTACCCGGAGGGACGCAGTATTTT. Amino acid sequence: CASSLPGGTQYF.

The V and J genes are TRBV5-4 and TRBJ1-1, with D tentatively TRBD1 (5 bases). From germline, CDR1 is SGHNT and CDR2 YYREEE (reference sequence). V was clipped by 4 bases and J by 4 bases, with 14 bases between them. CDR3 length: 14 residues. DNA for the CDR3: TGTGCCAGCAGCCCCGACAGTACCGGCACTGAAGCTTTCTTT. Translation: CASSPDSTGTEAFF.

This chain links TRBV5-6 with TRBJ2-1; TRBD2 matches at 11 bases. Losses at the gene ends were 0 bases for V and 9 bases for J; bases not matched to a gene: 8. The CDR3 runs 16 residues. Germline lookup yields CDR1 SGHDT and CDR2 YYEEEE. CDR3 protein: CASSLELAGVQGEQFF. The CDR3 nucleotides read TGTGCCAGCAGCTTGGAACTAGCGGGAGTTCAGGGTGAGCAGTTCTTC.

The CDR3 loop reads CASSLQETQYF. CDR3 in DNA: TGTGCCAGCAGCCTCCAAGAGACCCAGTACTTC. The gene calls are TRBV2 and TRBJ2-5; D is ambiguous. Looked up from germline, CDR1 is SNHLY and CDR2 is FYNNEI. This CDR3 comprises 11 residues. V was trimmed by 6 bases and J by 1 base, leaving 3 bases between them.

About this clone itself: Its ends do not fully match the called genes, so a read error is possible. The chain couples TRBV7-2 to TRBJ2-7; the D gene is possibly TRBD1 (5 bases). Germline CDR1 is SGHTA and CDR2 is FQGNSA. The CDR3 covers 15 residues. The CDR3 nucleotides read TGTGCCAGCAGCTTAGAAAGGGCAGGGTACTCTCCGTTCGACTTC. This sequence encodes CASSLERAGYSPFDF.

The CDR3 reads CASSPRLEGYEQYF. The DNA of the CDR3 is TGTGCCAGCAGCCCCCGACTAGAAGGCTACGAGCAGTACTTC. V and J are TRBV7-8 and TRBJ2-7; tentatively, D is TRBD2 (6 bases). V was trimmed by 5 bases and J by 3 bases, leaving 14 bases between them. Germline V gene sequence: CDR1 SGHVS, CDR2 FQNEAQ. This CDR3 contains 14 residues.

This rearrangement joins TRBV7-9 to TRBJ2-7, with 7 positions matching TRBD2. The length of the CDR3 is 16 residues. Germline V lookup: CDR1 SEHNR, CDR2 FQNEAQ (reference sequence). After removal of 4 bases from V and 4 bases from J, the junction contained 13 bases not matched to a gene. CDR3 DNA: TGTGCCAGCAGCTCCCCCCGGACTAGGTATGCTTACGAGCAGTACTTC. Its protein product is CASSSPRTRYAYEQYF.

J is TRBJ1-1 and V is TRBV5-1; no clear D. Germline V gives CDR1 SGHRS, CDR2 YFSETQ. This CDR3 is 16 amino acids long. Trimming stripped 4 bases from V and 1 base from J, with 17 bases between. The CDR3 sequence is CASSPSTFDKNTEAFF. The CDR3 nucleotides read TGCGCCAGCAGCCCCTCCACCTTTGACAAGAACACTGAAGCTTTCTTT.

This chain connects TRBV27 to TRBJ1-1, with 8 bases lining up with TRBD1. Germline V gene sequence: CDR1 MNHEY, CDR2 SMNVEV (reference sequence). The CDR3 length is 15 residues. V was clipped by 6 bases and J by 3 bases; unmatched bases: 9. The CDR3 nucleotides read TGTGCCAGCAGAGCCCAGGGGGCGGGGGACACTGAAGCTTTCTTT. Encoded protein: CASRAQGAGDTEAFF.

This chain joins TRBV5-1 and TRBJ1-1; 12 bases map to TRBD1. Germline V gene lookup returns CDR1 SGHRS and CDR2 YFSETQ. The CDR3 length is 14 residues. Trimming at V came to 5 bases and at J to 7 bases, leaving 6 bases not matched to a gene. CDR3 sequence: CASSPGTGGIEAFF. CDR3 DNA sequence: TGCGCCAGCAGTCCCGGGACAGGGGGCATTGAAGCTTTCTTT.

The chain has TRBV4-2 and TRBJ2-2; 8 bases match TRBD2. Trimming removed 0 bases from V and 7 bases from J; junction bases left unmatched: 10. Germline loops: CDR1 LGHNA, CDR2 YNFKEQ. The CDR3 is made up of 17 amino acids. This chain's CDR3 is CASSQDISGSVVGELFF. CDR3 sequence (DNA): TGTGCCAGCAGCCAAGATATAAGCGGGAGCGTAGTCGGGGAGCTGTTTTTT.

The DNA of the CDR3 is TGTGCCAGCTCACCACCAGGGGGCGTGAACACTGAAGCTTTCTTT. Its translation: CASSPPGGVNTEAFF. The chain links TRBV18 to TRBJ1-1, with 7 bases fitting TRBD1. The CDR3 has 15 amino acids. Germline trimming cut 0 bases from V and 0 bases from J; bases unmatched to any gene: 1. Germline assignment: CDR1 KGHSH and CDR2 LQKENI.

The chain is built from TRBV18 and TRBJ1-3; a possible D gene is TRBD1 (5 bases). This CDR3 has 17 amino acids. Trimming stripped 1 base from V and 0 bases from J, with 13 bases between. In germline, CDR1 is KGHSH, CDR2 LQKENI. The CDR3 nucleotides are TGTGCCAGCTCACCACTTGGGGCTAAGGACTCTGGAAACACCATATATTTT. Translating gives CASSPLGAKDSGNTIYF.

The V and J genes are TRBV5-1 and TRBJ2-5, with TRBD1 identical over 9 bases. The CDR3 runs to 14 residues. The trim removed 2 bases at V and 1 base at J, leaving 0 bases unmatched. Germline V lookup: CDR1 SGHRS, CDR2 YFSETQ. The CDR3 nucleotides are TGCGCCAGCAGCTTACAGGGGGCCCAAGAGACCCAGTACTTC. Translation gives CASSLQGAQETQYF.